Listed below are T cell receptor beta chains from one sample, sequenced in a study of blood T cell repertoires in COVID-19. Assay: immunoSEQ multiplex PCR; the TCRdb copy retains only in-frame clones and omits some. The sample lists 200,000 or so clones; 65% to 85% were seen once. The sample taken for sequencing was peripheral blood. The receptors originated from a man aged 55 to 69 with active or convalescent COVID-19. Each CDR3 is given without its conserved first and last residue. The D gene is left open where the match is weak.

j_call	v_call	d_call	cdr3_aa
TRBJ2-7	TRBV10-3	NA	AISSAAEQY
TRBJ2-3	TRBV6-5	TRBD2	ASSPLGRDDTQY
TRBJ1-5	TRBV28	NA	ASTLRGGERGQPQH
TRBJ2-3	TRBV5-4	NA	ASSLEQHPSTDTQY
TRBJ1-6	TRBV18	TRBD1	ASSRGQGRNSPLH
TRBJ2-7	TRBV18	NA	ASSVYREEQY
TRBJ2-1	TRBV28	NA	ASSSLRREQF
TRBJ2-7	TRBV2	TRBD1	ASTPESRQGQY
TRBJ2-2	TRBV5-1	TRBD1	ASSDRTGGANGELF
TRBJ2-5	TRBV21-1	NA	ASSKVLELSRPGETQY
TRBJ1-1	TRBV7-2	NA	ASSLARETAF
TRBJ2-1	TRBV6-5	TRBD2	ASNLAGGLEQF
TRBJ2-3	TRBV5-1	NA	ASSLGNEVGSDTQY
TRBJ2-5	TRBV12-3/TRBV12-4	TRBD1	ASRRTGEETQY
TRBJ2-7	TRBV11-3	NA	ASSLTGSSYEQY
TRBJ2-3	TRBV6-5	NA	ASRTSSTDTQY
TRBJ1-5	TRBV9	TRBD1	ASSPGTGEGEPQH
TRBJ1-6	TRBV6-5	TRBD1	ASSWDRASPLH
TRBJ2-5	TRBV5-5	TRBD1	ASSAGQGDQETQY
TRBJ2-7	TRBV28	NA	ASSHRVGGWEQY
TRBJ2-5	TRBV25-1	TRBD2	ASSELLAGGRETQY
TRBJ2-7	TRBV2	TRBD1	ASGGQGAYEQY
TRBJ2-1	TRBV18	TRBD2	ASSPSGFSYNEQF
TRBJ2-3	TRBV19	TRBD2	ASSLLAGGTSTDTQY
TRBJ2-1	TRBV7-7	NA	ASSLNRGGEQF
TRBJ2-2	TRBV7-2	TRBD2	ASSLITPGLGAGELF
TRBJ1-4	TRBV28	NA	ASSQIPLGRAVIDKLF
TRBJ2-1	TRBV9	TRBD2	ASSVTSGSYNEQF
TRBJ1-3	TRBV7-9	NA	ASSLAVMGSSGNTIY
TRBJ2-1	TRBV11-2	TRBD2	ASSSYLAGGNEQF
TRBJ2-1	TRBV7-9	TRBD1	ASSLLGTGDNEQF
TRBJ2-1	TRBV7-2	NA	ASSFGSENYNEQF
TRBJ2-7	TRBV28	TRBD1	ASSPRQGAEQY
TRBJ1-5	TRBV7-2	NA	ASSSEAGGPQH
TRBJ2-3	TRBV28	TRBD2	ASTGYGGTSSRPQY
TRBJ2-5	TRBV25-1	TRBD2	ASSDPLRIKAGKETQY
TRBJ1-2	TRBV14	NA	ASSQDIGVGGYT
TRBJ1-6	TRBV3-1/TRBV3-2	TRBD1	ASSQRQGAYNSPLH
TRBJ2-7	TRBV18	TRBD2	ASSPERRLAEYYEQY
TRBJ1-2	TRBV7-3	NA	ASSPDRNYGYT
TRBJ2-2	TRBV9	NA	ASSVKAVTNTGELF
TRBJ2-5	TRBV7-9	NA	ASGGETQY
TRBJ2-3	TRBV19	TRBD1	ASTGQGTDTQY
TRBJ2-3	TRBV9	TRBD1	ASQGGRTDTQY
TRBJ2-1	TRBV10-3	NA	AISESVMAGNEQF
TRBJ2-4	TRBV5-6	NA	ASSLALGRGARENIQY
TRBJ2-4	TRBV6-5	NA	ASSSGTLAKNIQY
TRBJ2-5	TRBV5-4	TRBD1	ASSSPGGQETQY
TRBJ2-3	TRBV24-1	TRBD2	ATSGLAALDTQY
TRBJ2-1	TRBV2	NA	ASMRAGRYNEQF
TRBJ1-6	TRBV25-1	TRBD1	ASRAQPGTDLH